This T cell receptor beta chain comes out of a study of shared clonotypes between healthy human individuals. CD45RO-negative, CCR7-positively selected cells formed the naive CD8 fraction, excluding terminally differentiated effector memory CD45RA+ cells. TCRdb's copy holds only in-frame clones and misses some; the assay was immunoSEQ multiplex PCR. The sample contains 600,000 or so clones, roughly 98% of which appear only once. Trimming at V came to 10 bases and at J to 3 bases, leaving 6 bases not matched to a gene. The CDR3 covers 12 residues. CDR1 is MNHNS and CDR2 is SASEGT in the germline V gene.

The receptor comes from a man aged 30-40 years in good health. The sequenced sample consisted of naive CD8+ T cells sorted from blood. The V and J genes are TRBV6-1 and TRBJ2-7, with TRBD1 identical over 7 bases. The CDR3 DNA reads TGTGCCACCAGGACAGGAAGCTACGAGCAGTACTTC. Protein: CATRTGSYEQYF.